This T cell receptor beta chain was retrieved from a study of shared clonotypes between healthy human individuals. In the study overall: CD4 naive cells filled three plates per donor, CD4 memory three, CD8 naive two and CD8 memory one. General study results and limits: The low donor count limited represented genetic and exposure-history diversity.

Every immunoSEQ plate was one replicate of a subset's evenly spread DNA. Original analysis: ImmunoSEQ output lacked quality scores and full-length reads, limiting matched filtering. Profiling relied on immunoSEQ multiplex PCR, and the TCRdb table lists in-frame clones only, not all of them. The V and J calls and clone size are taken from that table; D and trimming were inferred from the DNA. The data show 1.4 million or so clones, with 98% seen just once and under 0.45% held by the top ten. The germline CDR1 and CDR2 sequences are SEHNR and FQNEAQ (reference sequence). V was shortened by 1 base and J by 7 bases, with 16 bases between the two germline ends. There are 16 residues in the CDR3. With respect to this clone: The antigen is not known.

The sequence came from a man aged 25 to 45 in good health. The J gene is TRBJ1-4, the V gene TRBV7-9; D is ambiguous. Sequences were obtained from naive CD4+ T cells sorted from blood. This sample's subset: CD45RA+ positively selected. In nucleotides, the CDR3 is TGTGCCAGCAGCTTAGATAGTTTCCCATCCCCTGAAAAACTGTTTTTT. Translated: CASSLDSFPSPEKLFF.